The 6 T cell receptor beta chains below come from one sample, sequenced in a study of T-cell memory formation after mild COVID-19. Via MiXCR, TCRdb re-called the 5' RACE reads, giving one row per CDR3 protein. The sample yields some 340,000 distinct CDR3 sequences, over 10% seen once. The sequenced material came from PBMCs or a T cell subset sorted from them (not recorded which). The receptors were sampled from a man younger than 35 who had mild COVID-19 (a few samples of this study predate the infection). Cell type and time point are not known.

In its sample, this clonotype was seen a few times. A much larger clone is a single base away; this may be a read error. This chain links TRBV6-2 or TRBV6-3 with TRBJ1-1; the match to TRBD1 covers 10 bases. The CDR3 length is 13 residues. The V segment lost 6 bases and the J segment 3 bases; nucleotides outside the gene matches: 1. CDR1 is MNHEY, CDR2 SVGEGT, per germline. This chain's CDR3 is CASRDRGDTEAFF. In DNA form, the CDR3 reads TGTGCCAGCAGGGACAGGGGGGACACTGAAGCTTTCTTT.

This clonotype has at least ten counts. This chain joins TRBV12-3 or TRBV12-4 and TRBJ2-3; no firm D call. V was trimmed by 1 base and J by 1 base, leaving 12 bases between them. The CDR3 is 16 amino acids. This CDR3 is CASSLDPPGGTDTQYF. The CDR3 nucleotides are TGTGCCAGCAGTTTAGACCCACCCGGCGGCACAGATACGCAGTATTTT.

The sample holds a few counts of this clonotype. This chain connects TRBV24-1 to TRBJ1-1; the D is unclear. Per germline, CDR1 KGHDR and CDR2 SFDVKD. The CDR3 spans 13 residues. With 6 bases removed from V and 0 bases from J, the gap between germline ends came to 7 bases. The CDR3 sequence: CATSTGMNTEAFF. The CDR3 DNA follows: TGTGCCACCAGTACGGGGATGAACACTGAAGCTTTCTTT.

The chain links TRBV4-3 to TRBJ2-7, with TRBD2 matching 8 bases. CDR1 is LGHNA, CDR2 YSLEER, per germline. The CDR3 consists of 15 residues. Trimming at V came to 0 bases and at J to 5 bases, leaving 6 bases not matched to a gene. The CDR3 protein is CASSQEGVAGHEQYF. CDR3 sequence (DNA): TGCGCCAGCAGCCAAGAAGGGGTAGCGGGGCACGAGCAGTACTTC.

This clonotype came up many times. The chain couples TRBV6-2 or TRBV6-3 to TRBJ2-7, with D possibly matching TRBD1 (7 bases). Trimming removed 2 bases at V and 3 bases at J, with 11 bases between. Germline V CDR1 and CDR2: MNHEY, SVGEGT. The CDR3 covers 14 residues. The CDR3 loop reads CASSYAGGLYEQYF. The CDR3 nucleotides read TGTGCCAGCAGTTACGCAGGGGGACTCTACGAGCAGTACTTC.

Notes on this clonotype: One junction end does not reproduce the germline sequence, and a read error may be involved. In DNA, the CDR3 is TGTGCCGGCAGAAGGGCAGGGAACTATGGCTACACCTTC. It codes for CAGRRAGNYGYTF. This chain links TRBV7-9 with TRBJ1-2; possibly TRBD1 for D (5 bases). The length of the CDR3 is 13 residues. CDR1 is SEHNR and CDR2 is FQNEAQ in the germline V gene (reference sequence).